One and the same sample provided the 3 T cell receptor beta chains below, sequenced in a study of blood T cell repertoires in COVID-19. The assay was immunoSEQ multiplex PCR, and TCRdb's table has in-frame clones only and misses some. This table holds 130,000 to 150,000 clones, 70% to 90% found once. The sequenced sample was peripheral blood. Receptors originate from a woman between 55 and 75 years old with COVID-19, enrolled during active disease.

This clone has only one observation. The CDR3, as DNA: TGTGCCAGCAGCCAAAGACCAGGGTCCGAGCAGTACTTC. Translation gives CASSQRPGSEQYF. The chain has TRBV3-1 (or the pseudogene TRBV3-2) and TRBJ2-7, with D maybe TRBD1 (5 bases). The V gene's germline CDR1 is LGHDT and CDR2 YNNKEL (reference sequence). The ends were cut back, 2 bases at V and 6 bases at J, with 11 bases in the middle. The CDR3 is 13 residues long.

V usage is TRBV6-5 and J usage is TRBJ2-7, with TRBD1 matching over 9 bases. With 6 bases clipped from V and 5 bases from J, the junction kept 5 bases outside the gene matches. The germline V gene has CDR1 MNHEY and CDR2 SVGAGI. The CDR3 is 13 residues long. DNA for the CDR3: TGTGCCAGCAGAAGGGACAGGGCTCACGAGCAGTACTTC. It translates to CASRRDRAHEQYF.

The chain carries TRBV4-3 and TRBJ1-1, with TRBD1 matching over 8 bases. Trimming cost V 1 base and J 4 bases; bases outside gene matches: 5. The germline CDR1 and CDR2 sequences are LGHNA and YSLEER. The CDR3 covers 15 residues. CDR3 loop: CASSQARQGRTEAFF. CDR3 DNA sequence: TGCGCCAGCAGCCAAGCGCGACAGGGGCGCACTGAAGCTTTCTTT.